This T cell receptor (beta chain) was recovered during a study of graft-versus-host responses after intestinal transplantation. Study overall: Each patient got anti-thymocyte globulin induction, then tacrolimus and steroids for roughly 3 years.

Concerning this clone: The antigen is undetermined.

CDR1 and CDR2 (germline): SGDLS, YYNGEE. V shed 0 bases, J shed 2 bases, and the junction held 5 bases outside the gene matches. The CDR3 spans 16 residues. Some clones are missing from TCRdb's copy, which holds only in-frame ones; the method was immunoSEQ multiplex PCR. The sample yields around 37,000 clones, 80% to 85% seen once. Study-level findings and limits: Recipient marrow held GvH clones, some first seen in ileum or blood. Graft-versus-host to host-versus-graft clonal ratios in allografts were high in patients with graft-donor T cell macrochimerism.

This chain uses TRBV9 with TRBJ2-5, with TRBD2 identical over 9 bases. The sequence was obtained from a human patient who received an intestinal transplant, so some T cells may come from the graft donor. The material sequenced was PBMCs, taken about 990 days after transplant. The DNA for the CDR3 is TGTGCCAGCAGCGTAGCCGCGACTAGCGGTCAAGAGACCCAGTACTTC. Protein product: CASSVAATSGQETQYF.